The 21 T cell receptor beta chains below were found in one sample sequenced in a study of tumor-infiltrating lymphocytes in oesophageal squamous cell carcinoma. MiXCR, run by TCRdb on the PCR reads, gives a single entry per CDR3 protein. The sample has fewer than 20,000 distinct CDR3 sequences, about 40% seen once. Sequences were obtained from blood. The receptors were sampled from a female donor with esophageal squamous cell carcinoma.

This clonotype turned up a few times. The CDR3 carries no conserved terminal phenylalanine or tryptophan, so it likely arises from a read error. The DNA is omitted, as the CDR3 cannot be located on it reliably, and the CDR3 follows TCRdb's listing. The chain uses TRBV12-3 or TRBV12-4 and TRBJ2-7; the tabulated D call, TRBD1, remains unverified against the DNA. The CDR3 has 15 residues if both end residues are counted. This CDR3 reads CASSLLRVDGYTFGS.

V is TRBV28 and J is TRBJ1-2; D not certain. Germline V CDR1 and CDR2: MDHEN, SYDVKM. The CDR3 contains 15 residues. Trimming took off 2 bases at V and 8 bases at J, with 18 bases between the two ends. In nucleotides, the CDR3 is TGTGCCAGCAGTTTAGGATGGCACGGAGGTCGGGGCTACACCTTC. Protein: CASSLGWHGGRGYTF.

The chain recombines TRBV7-2 with TRBJ2-6, with D possibly being TRBD1 (6 bases). The J call may be mistaken, given a closer DNA end match to TRBJ2-7. The CDR3 is 13 residues long. Germline V gene data show CDR1 as SGHTA and CDR2 as FQGNSA. The CDR3 sequence: CASSLLTGNEQYF. Written as DNA, the CDR3 is TGTGCCAGCAGCTTGTTAACAGGGAACGAGCAGTACTTC.

This clonotype has a single count. The rearrangement joins TRBV7-2 to TRBJ2-3; D gene unclear. The last part of the DNA fits TRBJ2-5 better; the J call may be wrong. Germline CDR1 reads SGHTA; CDR2 reads FQGNSA. CDR3 length: 15 amino acids. The CDR3 DNA sequence: TGTGCCAGCAGCCCTGCATGGGCCCGCCAAGAGACCCAGTACTTC. It codes for CASSPAWARQETQYF.

This clonotype was seen at least ten times. Just one base apart from a much larger clone, this may be a read error. The chain uses TRBV7-2 and TRBJ2-1; D is ambiguous. Germline-derived CDR1 and CDR2 are SGHTA and FQGNSA. Trimming left V 3 bases short and J 10 bases short, with 16 bases between. The CDR3 is made up of 14 amino acids. CDR3 sequence: CASSFPESSYEQFF. CDR3 DNA: TGTGCCAGCAGCTTCCCTGAGAGCTCCTACGAGCAGTTCTTC.

This clonotype was counted at least ten times. This rearrangement joins TRBV5-4 to TRBJ1-1; 9 positions match TRBD1. The CDR3 has 15 amino acids. Germline CDR1 SGHNT, CDR2 YYREEE (reference sequence). V lost 4 bases and J lost 6; bases outside the gene matches: 10. This chain's CDR3 is CASSPRTGEGAEAFF. CDR3 nucleotides: TGTGCCAGCAGCCCACGGACAGGGGAGGGGGCTGAAGCTTTCTTT.

With regard to this clonotype: The conserved final phenylalanine or tryptophan is absent from the CDR3, which likely points to a read error. The DNA is left out, because the CDR3 cannot be placed on it with certainty; the CDR3 is given as TCRdb lists it. The J gene is TRBJ2-3, the V gene TRBV7-6; the DNA was not used to check the table's D call, TRBD2. From germline, CDR1 is SGHVS and CDR2 FNYEAQ. The CDR3 is 17 amino acids in total, end residues counted. This CDR3 reads CASSLDISLIHPSTLGT.

CDR3 protein: CASSFALRSSYEQYF. For the CDR3, the DNA is TGTGCCAGCAGTTTTGCTCTACGGAGCTCCTACGAGCAGTACTTC. The chain is built from TRBV12-3 or TRBV12-4 and TRBJ2-5; D is undetermined. The J call may not be correct, given that the DNA end is closer to TRBJ2-7. The CDR3 is 15 residues long.

Judged by abundance, this clonotype is medium-sized. The CDR3 DNA reads TGTGCCATCGGGGACAGGGGCAAAGAGACCCAGTACTTC. Translated: CAIGDRGKETQYF. The chain joins TRBV10-3 to TRBJ2-5; 10 positions match TRBD1. Germline V CDR1 and CDR2: ENHRY, SYGVKD. J lost 3 bases, V lost 8 bases, and 3 bases had no gene match. The CDR3 is 13 amino acids.

This clonotype was counted only a few times. V usage is TRBV9 and J usage is TRBJ1-1; D uncertain. In germline, CDR1 is SGDLS, CDR2 YYNGEE. The V end lost 4 bases, the J end lost 5 bases, and 24 bases lay between the germline ends. The length of the CDR3 is 17 residues. The DNA of the CDR3 is TGTGCCAGCAGCCACCCCCTCGGGCAGGATCGGGAAACTGAAGCTTTCTTT. Protein sequence: CASSHPLGQDRETEAFF.

Notes on this clonotype: Because it lacks the conserved phenylalanine or tryptophan at the end, this CDR3 is likely a read error. The limits of the CDR3 on the DNA are not certain, so only TCRdb's listed CDR3 is given. This chain links TRBV28 with TRBJ2-4; no DNA check was done on the table's D call, TRBD1. Germline V gene lookup returns CDR1 MDHEN and CDR2 SYDVKM. The CDR3 numbers 14 amino acids, ends counted. CDR3 sequence: CASSDRGTEAFFGN.

V usage is TRBV11-2 and J usage is TRBJ2-6, with D possibly being TRBD1 (5 bases). From germline, CDR1 is SGHAT and CDR2 FQNNGV. This CDR3 has 15 amino acids. The germline V and J ends were trimmed by 0 bases and 2 bases, with 5 bases remaining between them. The CDR3 protein is CASSLDRAGANVLTF. Here the CDR3 DNA reads TGTGCCAGCAGCTTAGACAGGGCTGGGGCCAACGTCCTGACTTTC.

By proportion, this clonotype is medium-sized. This chain uses TRBV7-3 with TRBJ2-2; TRBD2 aligns across 10 bases. The CDR3 is 17 amino acids. With 5 bases clipped from V and 6 bases from J, the junction kept 12 bases outside the gene matches. Germline V lookup: CDR1 SGHTA, CDR2 FQGTGA. For the CDR3, the DNA is TGTGCCAGCAGCACCAGCGGGGGGGCGTTGGGTCCCGGGGAGCTGTTTTTT. It encodes CASSTSGGALGPGELFF.

In this sample, this clonotype turned up a few times. Just one base apart from a much larger clone, this may be a read error. The chain joins TRBV5-3 to TRBJ2-5; D uncertain. The tail of the sequence fits TRBJ2-1 better, so the J call may be wrong. TRBV5-3 is reported as an ORF; its role is uncertain. This CDR3 has 12 amino acids. The CDR3 loop is CARSRDSYEQFF. In DNA form, the CDR3 reads TGTGCCAGAAGTCGAGACTCCTACGAGCAGTTCTTC.

This clonotype was detected many times. This chain connects TRBV5-1 to TRBJ1-1; TRBD1 might be the D (6 bases). Trimming took off 2 bases at V and 7 bases at J, with 18 bases between the two ends. Germline V gene lookup returns CDR1 SGHRS and CDR2 YFSETQ. This CDR3 is 15 amino acids long. CDR3 nucleotide sequence: TGCGCCAGCAGCTTCGGAGGGGGGTACGTAGGTGAAGCTTTCTTT. Its translation is CASSFGGGYVGEAFF.

V usage is TRBV6-1 and J usage is TRBJ2-3; TRBD2 matches at 13 bases. TRBJ2-1 explains the end of the DNA better; the J call may be wrong. Germline CDR1 MNHNS, CDR2 SASEGT. The CDR3 spans 16 residues. In DNA, the CDR3 is TGTGCCAGCAGTGAAGGACTAGCGGGAGGATACAATGAGCAGTTCTTC. Its translation: CASSEGLAGGYNEQFF.

This clonotype was picked up many times. The chain carries TRBV5-1 and TRBJ2-5; 12 bases map to TRBD2. Unmatched junction bases numbered 3, after V lost 4 bases and J lost 5 bases. The CDR3 runs 14 residues. CDR1 SGHRS and CDR2 YFSETQ come from the germline V gene. This chain's CDR3 is CASSPGTSGETQYF. The CDR3 bases are TGCGCCAGCAGCCCCGGGACTAGCGGGGAGACCCAGTACTTC.

The V call is TRBV24-1, the J call TRBJ2-5; unclear D gene. TRBJ2-7 matches the DNA end more closely, so the J call is doubtful. The CDR3 length is 11 residues. CDR1 is KGHDR, CDR2 SFDVKD, per germline. CDR3 sequence reads: CATSDSYEQYF. The CDR3 coding sequence is TGTGCCACCAGTGACAGCTACGAGCAGTACTTC.

Remarks on this clonotype: Since no conserved phenylalanine or tryptophan closes the CDR3, a read error is the likely cause. No DNA is shown, since the ends of the CDR3 on it are uncertain; the CDR3 is the one TCRdb lists. The chain employs TRBV7-6 and TRBJ2-5. The CDR3 region is 16 residues in length, termini included. From germline, CDR1 is SGHVS and CDR2 FNYEAQ. CDR3 residues: CASNYTTVSYEQYFGS.

This clonotype was counted many times. The chain employs TRBV7-9 and TRBJ1-2, with no clear D. Germline CDR1 and CDR2: SEHNR and FQNEAQ (reference sequence). With 0 bases removed from V and 4 bases from J, the gap between germline ends came to 12 bases. The CDR3 extends over 15 amino acids. The CDR3, as DNA: TGTGCCAGCAGCTTAGCCCCCCTGAATCCCTATGGCTACACCTTC. This translates into CASSLAPLNPYGYTF.

This chain links TRBV5-5 with TRBJ2-7, with D possibly TRBD2 on 5 matching bases. Germline V CDR1 and CDR2: SGHKS, YYEKEE (reference sequence). The CDR3 runs to 17 residues. The germline V and J ends were trimmed by 4 bases and 4 bases, with 24 bases remaining between them. CDR3: CASSLGEPFLRGYEQYF. The CDR3 DNA reads TGTGCCAGCAGCCTTGGGGAGCCATTTCTCAGAGGTTACGAGCAGTACTTC.